These 30 T cell receptor beta chains came from one sample sequenced in a study of read filtering for tumor transcriptome and immune sequencing. The library was built from about 370 ng RNA with molecular barcoded adaptors for alpha/delta and beta/gamma chains. TCRdb reanalysed the reads using MiXCR and keeps one entry per CDR3 protein. The sample lists fewer than 50,000 distinct CDR3 sequences, around an eighth seen once, with around 28% in the top ten. The sequencing sample was made of a population of CD138-negative cells sorted from bone marrow. Every receptor here comes from a donor at least 40 years old with multiple myeloma.

At least ten counts were recorded for this clonotype. The V gene is TRBV5-1, the J gene TRBJ2-3, with 8 bases fitting TRBD2. The germline V gene encodes CDR1 SGHRS and CDR2 YFSETQ. The CDR3 has 17 residues. Trimming at V came to 1 base and at J to 4 bases, leaving 11 bases not matched to a gene. CDR3 loop: CASSLMPRAGGSDTQYF. CDR3 nucleotides: TGCGCCAGCAGCTTGATGCCTCGCGCGGGAGGTTCAGATACGCAGTATTTT.

Only a few counts were recorded for this clonotype. V is TRBV12-3 or TRBV12-4 and J is TRBJ1-1, with D possibly being TRBD1 (6 bases). CDR3 length: 13 residues. Trimming took 6 bases from V and 4 from J, leaving 12 bases between them. The CDR3 protein is CASRVGGGTEAFF. The CDR3 bases are TGTGCCAGCAGGGTAGGGGGGGGCACTGAAGCTTTCTTT.

This clonotype was recorded at least ten times. The chain joins TRBV19 to TRBJ1-5; possibly TRBD1 for D (5 bases). Germline loops: CDR1 LNHDA, CDR2 SQIVND (reference sequence). The V gene lost 6 bases and the J gene lost 7 bases, with 22 bases spanning the gap. The CDR3 is 16 residues long. The CDR3 spells CASRTSVRGLRQPQHF. DNA of the CDR3: TGTGCCAGTAGAACCTCGGTTCGGGGACTGAGGCAGCCCCAGCATTTT.

The gene calls are TRBV29-1 and TRBJ1-5; the D gene is possibly TRBD1 (5 bases). V dropped 6 bases and J dropped 4 bases, with 13 bases sitting between them. The CDR3 totals 13 residues. Germline CDR1 and CDR2: SQVTM and ANQGSEA. CDR3 amino acids: CSVQSGGNQPQHF. Written as DNA, the CDR3 is TGCAGCGTCCAAAGTGGGGGGAATCAGCCCCAGCATTTT.

Ten or more counts support this clonotype. The rearrangement joins TRBV30 to TRBJ2-7; D unclear. This CDR3 region has 13 residues. V lost 3 bases and J lost 2, with 11 bases in between. Germline CDR1 GTSNPN, CDR2 SVGIG (reference sequence). The DNA for the CDR3 is TGTGCCTGGAGGGAGAAAATGACCTACGAGCAGTACTTC. Translated: CAWREKMTYEQYF.

This chain uses TRBV28 with TRBJ2-7; TRBD2 aligns across 11 bases. The germline CDR1 and CDR2 sequences are MDHEN and SYDVKM. The CDR3 extends over 14 amino acids. With V trimmed by 3 bases and J by 6 bases, 4 bases remained unmatched. The CDR3 DNA reads as TGTGCCAGCAGTTTGACTAGCGGGACCCGCGAGCAGTACTTC. Amino acids: CASSLTSGTREQYF.

This clonotype was observed at least ten times. The V and J genes are TRBV19 and TRBJ2-4; 10 nucleotides align to TRBD1. In germline, CDR1 is LNHDA, CDR2 SQIVND (reference sequence). This CDR3 comprises 19 residues. Trimming cost V 3 bases and J 2 bases; bases outside gene matches: 13. The CDR3: CASSIYLTGGRESKNIQYF. The CDR3, as DNA: TGTGCCAGTAGTATCTACCTGACAGGGGGCAGAGAATCCAAAAACATTCAGTACTTC. The full variable domain, with the rest looked up from reference TRBV19 and TRBJ2-4, is DGGITQSPKYLFRKEGQNVTLSCEQNLNHDAMYWYRQDPGQGLRLIYYSQIVNDFQKGDIAEGYSVSREKKESFPLTVTSAQKNPTAFYLCASSIYLTGGRESKNIQYFGAGTRLSVL.

This clonotype was picked up many times. V and J are TRBV12-3 or TRBV12-4 and TRBJ1-1; D ambiguous. The CDR3 runs 17 residues. V lost 6 bases and J 1 base, leaving 21 bases between the germline ends. The CDR3: CASRNSMGFPGNTEAFF. The CDR3 nucleotides read TGTGCCAGCAGGAATTCTATGGGCTTCCCAGGGAACACTGAAGCTTTCTTT.

This clonotype occurred many times. One end of the junction varies from germline; a read error may be responsible. The chain has TRBV28 and TRBJ1-1, with D perhaps TRBD1 (5 bases). Germline V CDR1 and CDR2: MDHEN, SYDVKM. The CDR3 extends over 13 amino acids. The CDR3 bases are TGTGCCAGCAGTTTAAGGGGTACCGGGACGCCCAACTTT. As protein: CASSLRGTGTPNF.

Of note for this clonotype: The CDR3 does not close with the conserved phenylalanine or tryptophan, likely indicating a read error. Because the CDR3's place on the DNA is in doubt, the DNA is left out and the CDR3 is given as listed by TCRdb. The genes are TRBV6-5 and TRBJ2-4; TRBD1, as called in the table, went unchecked against the DNA. Germline-derived CDR1 and CDR2 are MNHEY and SVGAGI. Counting both end residues, the CDR3 totals 11 amino acids. The CDR3 reads CASSYPGGGYS.

This clonotype occurred many times. The chain recombines TRBV5-1 with TRBJ2-5, with TRBD1 as a possible D gene (6 bases). The germline CDR1 and CDR2 sequences are SGHRS and YFSETQ. V gave up 0 bases and J gave up 0 bases, with 9 bases separating them. The length of the CDR3 is 15 residues. The CDR3 sequence is CASSLAQGYQETQYF. The CDR3, as DNA: TGCGCCAGCAGCTTGGCCCAGGGGTACCAAGAGACCCAGTACTTC.

The rearrangement joins TRBV7-9 to TRBJ1-5; tentatively, D is TRBD1 (5 bases). From germline, CDR1 is SEHNR and CDR2 FQNEAQ (reference sequence). This CDR3 is built from 15 residues. The V end lost 1 base, the J end lost 5 bases, and 12 bases lay between the germline ends. CDR3 coding DNA: TGTGCCAGCAGCTTAGGGGCAGGGTTGCATCAGCCCCAGCATTTT. Residues: CASSLGAGLHQPQHF.

This clonotype was recorded many times. The V and J genes are TRBV3-1 and TRBJ2-7, with 8 bases identical to TRBD1. V dropped 3 bases and J dropped 3; count of bases not matched to a gene: 7. Germline V gives CDR1 LGHDT, CDR2 YNNKEL (reference sequence). CDR3 length: 15 residues. The CDR3 bases are TGTGCCAGCAGCCAGTGGACAGGGCTGGGCTACGAGCAGTACTTC. This translates into CASSQWTGLGYEQYF.

The table lists this clonotype with many counts. CDR3: CASSRLAGENSDEQFF. As DNA, the CDR3 is TGTGCCAGCAGTAGACTAGCGGGAGAGAACAGCGATGAGCAGTTCTTC. This sequence joins TRBV6-5 and TRBJ2-1, with TRBD2 identical over 12 bases. J was trimmed by 8 bases and V by 5 bases; bases with no gene match: 10. The germline CDR1 and CDR2 sequences are MNHEY and SVGAGI. This CDR3 comprises 16 residues.

The rearrangement joins TRBV11-2 to TRBJ2-7; 8 bases fit TRBD2. Germline-derived CDR1 and CDR2 are SGHAT and FQNNGV. V lost 5 bases and J lost 6; bases outside the gene matches: 15. CDR3 length equals 16 residues. This CDR3 is CASSNPSGGPVTEQYF. The DNA for the CDR3 is TGTGCCAGCAGCAATCCTTCGGGAGGGCCCGTGACCGAGCAGTACTTC.

This clonotype showed up many times. This rearrangement joins TRBV20-1 to TRBJ2-7, with D maybe TRBD2 (6 bases). The V and J ends lost 0 bases and 0 bases respectively, with 18 bases between them. Germline V gene data show CDR1 as DFQATT and CDR2 as SNEGSKA (reference sequence). This CDR3 is 17 amino acids long. The CDR3 sequence: CSARDPRDGRSSYEQYF. CDR3 coding DNA: TGCAGTGCTAGAGATCCCAGGGACGGGAGATCCTCCTACGAGCAGTACTTC.

This clonotype was picked up many times. V gene TRBV2 combines with J gene TRBJ2-7, with TRBD1 matching over 7 bases. Germline V lookup: CDR1 SNHLY, CDR2 FYNNEI. The CDR3 extends over 15 amino acids. With 6 bases clipped from V and 2 bases from J, the junction kept 10 bases outside the gene matches. The CDR3 region is CASSAEGGRTYEQYF. The DNA for the CDR3 is TGTGCCAGCAGCGCTGAAGGGGGCCGAACCTACGAGCAGTACTTC.

This clonotype was seen repeatedly, ten times or more. This rearrangement joins TRBV20-1 to TRBJ1-5; D unresolved. V lost 1 base, J lost 3 bases, and 10 bases lay in between. This CDR3 region has 14 residues. Germline assignment: CDR1 DFQATT and CDR2 SNEGSKA (reference sequence). The CDR3 DNA reads as TGCAGTGCTAGAGCAGGCAGTAACAATCAGCCCCAGCATTTT. Residues: CSARAGSNNQPQHF.

V gene TRBV10-3 combines with J gene TRBJ2-3; TRBD1 matches at 9 bases. Trimming removed 0 bases from V and 3 bases from J; junction bases left unmatched: 1. The CDR3 sequence is 15 residues long. Looked up from germline, CDR1 is ENHRY and CDR2 is SYGVKD. CDR3 nucleotides: TGTGCCATCAGTGAGTCTGGACAGGGGACAGATACGCAGTATTTT. Translation gives CAISESGQGTDTQYF.

Many counts were recorded for this clonotype. The CDR3 loop reads CASSSPWRGETQYF. In DNA form, the CDR3 reads TGTGCCAGCAGCTCCCCCTGGAGAGGAGAGACCCAGTACTTC. The V and J genes are TRBV7-9 and TRBJ2-5; D not certain. Germline CDR1 SEHNR, CDR2 FQNEAQ (reference sequence). The CDR3 is 14 amino acids. The V end lost 4 bases, the J end lost 4 bases, and 13 bases lay between the germline ends.

In its sample, this clonotype was seen many times. The V and J genes are TRBV7-9 and TRBJ2-3; the D is unclear. The ends were cut back, 4 bases at V and 5 bases at J, with 13 bases in the middle. Per germline, CDR1 SEHNR and CDR2 FQNEAQ (reference sequence). The CDR3 has 14 residues. CDR3: CASSSWQKVDTQYF. The CDR3 nucleotides read TGTGCCAGCAGCTCATGGCAGAAAGTAGATACGCAGTATTTT. Together with reference TRBV7-9 and TRBJ2-3, the CDR3 gives the full variable domain: DTGVSQNPRHKITKRGQNVTFRCDPISEHNRLYWYRQTLGQGPEFLTYFQNEAQLEKSRLLSDRFSAERPKGSFSTLEIQRTEQGDSAMYLCASSSWQKVDTQYFGPGTRLTVL.

This clonotype was detected ten times or more. The chain combines TRBV30 with TRBJ1-6, with 8 bases fitting TRBD1. The germline gives CDR1 GTSNPN, CDR2 SVGIG (reference sequence). The CDR3 is made up of 15 amino acids. Trimming at V came to 3 bases and at J to 10 bases, leaving 11 bases not matched to a gene. The CDR3: CAWSPWTGRASPLHF. In nucleotides, the CDR3 is TGTGCCTGGAGCCCTTGGACAGGGCGCGCCTCACCCCTCCACTTT. The full variable domain, its missing parts supplied by reference TRBV30 and TRBJ1-6, is SQTIHQWPATLVQPVGSPLSLECTVEGTSNPNLYWYRQAAGRGLQLLFYSVGIGQISSEVPQNLSASRPQDRQFILSSKKLLLSDSGFYLCAWSPWTGRASPLHFGNGTRLTVT.

This clonotype was found many times. The V call is TRBV7-6, the J call TRBJ2-5; 11 positions agree with TRBD2. The CDR3 length is 17 residues. After removal of 6 bases from V and 4 bases from J, the junction contained 13 bases not matched to a gene. CDR1 and CDR2 (germline): SGHVS, FNYEAQ. In DNA form, the CDR3 reads TGTGCCAGCAGGGCCGGGACTAGCGGCCAAAGGACAGAGACCCAGTACTTC. It is translated as CASRAGTSGQRTETQYF. Looking up the rest from reference TRBV7-6 and TRBJ2-5 gives the full variable domain: GAGVSQSPRYKVTKRGQDVALRCDPISGHVSLYWYRQALGQGPEFLTYFNYEAQQDKSGLPNDRFSAERPEGSISTLTIQRTEQRDSAMYRCASRAGTSGQRTETQYFGPGTRLLVL.

This clonotype has at least ten counts. The rearrangement joins TRBV27 to TRBJ2-3, with TRBD2 matching 8 bases. V trimming: 3 bases; J trimming: 5 bases; junction bases outside the gene matches: 7. Germline CDR1 and CDR2: MNHEY and SMNVEV (reference sequence). This CDR3 region has 15 residues. The CDR3 loop is CASSFQAGEVDTQYF. DNA for the CDR3: TGTGCCAGCAGTTTCCAAGCGGGAGAGGTAGATACGCAGTATTTT.

With respect to this clonotype: This likely traces to a read error, being one base from a far larger clone. V and J are TRBV12-3 or TRBV12-4 and TRBJ2-1, with 10 bases matching TRBD2. V was clipped by 6 bases and J by 8 bases; unmatched bases: 7. The CDR3 has 14 amino acids. The CDR3 coding sequence is TGTGCCAGCAGAGGGGCTAGCGGGAGCTATGAGCAGTTCTTC. This encodes CASRGASGSYEQFF.

This clonotype has a count of ten or more. The rearrangement links TRBV19 to TRBJ2-5; 12 bases are shared with TRBD2. Germline-derived CDR1 and CDR2 are LNHDA and SQIVND (reference sequence). The CDR3 is made up of 16 amino acids. Trimming at V came to 1 base and at J to 5 bases, leaving 5 bases not matched to a gene. The CDR3 here is CASSIGGLAGYETQYF. In nucleotides, the CDR3 is TGTGCCAGTAGTATAGGCGGACTAGCGGGATATGAGACCCAGTACTTC.

This clonotype was counted many times. The chain links TRBV4-2 to TRBJ1-4; D not certain. Germline V gene lookup returns CDR1 LGHNA and CDR2 YNFKEQ. This CDR3 contains 16 residues. Trimming shortened V by 4 bases and J by 0 bases, and 12 bases separated the two germline ends. The DNA for the CDR3 is TGTGCCAGCAGCCCAGGACTCGGGACAACTAATGAAAAACTGTTTTTT. Translated, it gives CASSPGLGTTNEKLFF.

The chain carries TRBV28 and TRBJ2-7; 7 bases fit TRBD1. Germline V CDR1 and CDR2: MDHEN, SYDVKM. The length of the CDR3 is 15 residues. V dropped 5 bases and J dropped 2; count of bases not matched to a gene: 9. This CDR3 reads CASSGSQGVTYEQYF. In DNA, the CDR3 is TGTGCCAGCAGTGGATCTCAGGGGGTAACCTACGAGCAGTACTTC.

The V and J genes are TRBV6-2 or TRBV6-3 and TRBJ2-3; 8 bases are a match to TRBD2. Germline trimming cut 7 bases from V and 8 bases from J; bases unmatched to any gene: 8. CDR3 length: 13 residues. The germline gives CDR1 MNHEY, CDR2 SVGEGT. The CDR3 DNA sequence: TGTGCCAGCACCCCCCGGACTAGCTTTACGCAGTATTTT. Translated: CASTPRTSFTQYF.

The sample holds many counts of this clonotype. The J gene is TRBJ2-7, the V gene TRBV19, with TRBD1 matching 10 bases. Germline CDR1 is LNHDA and CDR2 is SQIVND (reference sequence). This CDR3 spans 13 amino acids. V shed 10 bases and J 5 bases; nucleotides not matched to a gene: 8. The CDR3 bases are TGTGCCACCTCAAGGGGGACAGGGGACGAGCAGTACTTC. Residues: CATSRGTGDEQYF.